The 8 T cell receptor beta chains below come from one sample, sequenced in a study of blood T cell repertoires in COVID-19. The table came from immunoSEQ multiplex PCR; TCRdb's copy has only in-frame clones and leaves some out. Of approximately 170,000 clones in the sample, roughly 84% are singletons; the top ten hold approximately 3%. Sequenced sample: PBMCs or T cells enriched from blood (not recorded which). These receptors originate from a woman younger than 45 who had recovered from COVID-19.

The chain employs TRBV6-5 and TRBJ1-1, with D maybe TRBD1 (6 bases). Germline CDR1 MNHEY, CDR2 SVGAGI. The CDR3 loop spans 16 amino acids. Trimming took off 1 base at V and 0 bases at J, with 12 bases between the two ends. The CDR3 DNA follows: TGTGCCAGCAGTTACTGGTCCGACAGGATGAACACTGAAGCTTTCTTT. Residues: CASSYWSDRMNTEAFF.

The genes are TRBV7-2 and TRBJ2-3; D not certain. The CDR3 is made up of 16 amino acids. With 1 base removed from V and 1 base from J, the gap between germline ends came to 12 bases. CDR1 and CDR2 from the germline V gene are SGHTA and FQGNSA. The CDR3: CASSLGGYARTDTQYF. CDR3 bases: TGTGCCAGCAGCTTAGGCGGTTACGCACGCACAGATACGCAGTATTTT.

The chain has TRBV7-3 and TRBJ2-2, with TRBD2 matching over 11 bases. The V segment lost 5 bases and the J segment 5 bases; nucleotides outside the gene matches: 4. The CDR3 length is 15 residues. Per germline, CDR1 SGHTA and CDR2 FQGTGA. CDR3 residues: CASSRSGRGTGELFF. CDR3 nucleotide sequence: TGTGCCAGCAGCCGTAGCGGGAGGGGGACCGGGGAGCTGTTTTTT.

The rearrangement joins TRBV4-2 to TRBJ1-6, with D unclear. V was trimmed by 3 bases and J by 7 bases, leaving 16 bases between them. CDR1 is LGHNA and CDR2 is YNFKEQ in the germline V gene. The CDR3 runs 16 residues. The chain's CDR3 is CASSHPSGGGNSPLHF. Here the CDR3 DNA reads TGTGCCAGCAGCCACCCCAGCGGAGGCGGCAATTCACCCCTCCACTTT.

V is TRBV9 and J is TRBJ1-1, with 7 nucleotides matching TRBD1. CDR1 and CDR2 (germline): SGDLS, YYNGEE. With 0 bases clipped from V and 6 bases from J, the junction kept 8 bases outside the gene matches. CDR3 length: 15 residues. DNA of the CDR3: TGTGCCAGCAGCGTAGCTGGCGACAGGGTGTCTGAAGCTTTCTTT. Its translation: CASSVAGDRVSEAFF.

This clone was detected only once. The chain has TRBV11-2 and TRBJ2-2; a weak D match, TRBD1 (5 bases). Trimming took 1 base from V and 1 from J, leaving 10 bases between them. The V gene's germline CDR1 is SGHAT and CDR2 FQNNGV. CDR3 length: 16 residues. This CDR3 is CASSLVGALNTGELFF. The DNA for the CDR3 is TGTGCCAGCAGCTTAGTTGGGGCACTGAACACCGGGGAGCTGTTTTTT.

This clone was detected ten times or more. The chain has TRBV2 and TRBJ1-2, with 9 bases lining up with TRBD1. Germline V gene lookup returns CDR1 SNHLY and CDR2 FYNNEI. V lost 7 bases, J lost 5 bases, and 11 bases stayed unmatched. The CDR3 covers 15 residues. This chain's CDR3 is CASIRSPGQGYGYTF. The CDR3 DNA sequence: TGTGCCAGCATCCGTTCCCCGGGACAGGGTTATGGCTACACCTTC.

This clone showed up just once. The J gene is TRBJ1-2, the V gene TRBV6-1; D call uncertain. Looked up from germline, CDR1 is MNHNS and CDR2 is SASEGT. This CDR3 has 11 amino acids. Trimming removed 3 bases from V and 5 bases from J, with 4 bases in between. The CDR3: CASSDNYGYTF. The CDR3 DNA follows: TGTGCCAGCAGTGACAATTATGGCTACACCTTC.